Shown below are 23 T cell receptor beta chains from a single sample sequenced in a study of T cell repertoires in cytomegalovirus infection. TCRdb fed the reads into MiXCR, producing one record per CDR3 protein. The sample lists 900,000 to 950,000 distinct CDR3 sequences, around 30% occurring once. Antigens for these TCRs are unknown. Sequencing used cultured CD8+ T cells from PBMCs, obtained from culture after CMV antigen stimulation. The receptors here all came from a human donor in good health (CMV status not recorded). Some clones in this sample may be carry-over from other donors' samples.

The gene calls are TRBV28 and TRBJ2-7, with a possible D match to TRBD2 (8 bases). The CDR3 spans 18 residues. Germline CDR1 reads MDHEN; CDR2 reads SYDVKM. Deletions cut 4 bases from V and 7 bases from J, with 29 bases between. The CDR3 is CASSSRGGPLFKGAEQYV. Written as DNA, the CDR3 is TGTGCCAGCAGTTCCCGGGGGGGGCCCCTTTTTAAGGGGGCAGAGCAGTACGTC.

This clonotype came up many times. This chain connects TRBV7-9 to TRBJ1-1; no clear D. Germline loops: CDR1 SEHNR, CDR2 FQNEAQ (reference sequence). With 4 bases removed from V and 1 base from J, the gap between germline ends came to 7 bases. This CDR3 contains 13 residues. The CDR3 here is CASSSVGNTEAFF. Written as DNA, the CDR3 is TGTGCCAGCAGCTCGGTCGGGAACACTGAAGCTTTCTTT. The full variable domain, rest sourced from reference TRBV7-9 and TRBJ1-1, is DTGVSQNPRHKITKRGQNVTFRCDPISEHNRLYWYRQTLGQGPEFLTYFQNEAQLEKSRLLSDRFSAERPKGSFSTLEIQRTEQGDSAMYLCASSSVGNTEAFFGQGTRLTVV.

This clonotype was observed a handful of times. The CDR3, as DNA: TGTGCCAGCAGCCCACTAGCGGGGGAGAACACCGGGGAGCTGTTTTTT. This codes for CASSPLAGENTGELFF. The V and J genes are TRBV11-3 and TRBJ2-2; 11 bases fit TRBD2. The CDR3 loop spans 16 amino acids. Germline CDR1 and CDR2: SGHNT and YENEEA. J gave up 1 base and V 5 bases, and 3 bases lay outside the gene matches. The full variable domain, with the rest looked up from reference TRBV11-3 and TRBJ2-2, is EAGVVQSPRYKIIEKKQPVAFWCNPISGHNTLYWYLQNLGQGPELLIRYENEEAVDDSQLPKDRFSAERLKGVDSTLKIQPAELGDSAVYLCASSPLAGENTGELFFGEGSRLTVL.

This CDR3 reads CASMMAGTNQPQHF. In DNA form, the CDR3 reads TGTGCCAGCATGATGGCAGGTACTAATCAGCCCCAGCATTTT. This chain joins TRBV2 and TRBJ1-5; no clear D. V shed 7 bases and J shed 4 bases, with 14 bases lying between them. CDR1 is SNHLY and CDR2 is FYNNEI in the germline V gene. This CDR3 spans 14 amino acids.

In this sample, this clonotype turned up once. A junction boundary mismatches the germline segment, possibly from a read error. The rearrangement joins TRBV2 to TRBJ2-3; 11 nucleotides match TRBD2. CDR3 length: 14 residues. Germline loops: CDR1 SNHLY, CDR2 FYNNEI. CDR3 in amino acids: CDSPSGGRTDTQYF. The CDR3 DNA reads TGTGACAGCCCTAGCGGGGGGAGGACAGATACGCAGTATTTT.

CDR3 residues: CATSDPYTDTQYF. Here the CDR3 DNA reads TGTGCCACCAGTGATCCTTACACAGATACGCAGTATTTT. This chain links TRBV24-1 with TRBJ2-3; D is unresolved. The CDR3 spans 13 residues. The germline V gene has CDR1 KGHDR and CDR2 SFDVKD. V was shortened by 3 bases and J by 2 bases, with 5 bases between the two germline ends.

The V gene is TRBV20-1, the J gene TRBJ2-3; 7 bases map to TRBD2. The CDR3 is made up of 16 amino acids. The J segment lost 6 bases and the V segment lost 0 bases, leaving 12 bases of the junction unmatched. The germline CDR1 and CDR2 sequences are DFQATT and SNEGSKA (reference sequence). The CDR3 DNA is TGCAGTGCTAGAGATCGGCAGGGCGGGGGACCGGATACGCAGTATTTT. Translated, it gives CSARDRQGGGPDTQYF.

The rearrangement links TRBV4-1 to TRBJ2-7, with 9 bases identical to TRBD2. V was clipped by 1 base and J by 9 bases; unmatched bases: 13. From germline, CDR1 is MGHRA and CDR2 YSYEKL. CDR3 length: 16 amino acids. The CDR3 DNA sequence: TGCGCCAGCAGCCAAGCCTCGGGACTAGCTCGTTCGTGGCAGTACTTC. The encoded protein is CASSQASGLARSWQYF.

The V and J genes are TRBV27 and TRBJ2-3, with 9 bases that match TRBD1. Germline V gene lookup returns CDR1 MNHEY and CDR2 SMNVEV (reference sequence). CDR3 size: 15 residues. The V segment lost 5 bases and the J segment 4 bases; nucleotides outside the gene matches: 7. CDR3 protein: CASSHDRGYADTQYF. The CDR3 DNA follows: TGTGCCAGCAGTCACGACAGGGGGTATGCAGATACGCAGTATTTT.

This clonotype was picked up many times. The chain links TRBV7-2 to TRBJ2-1, with 12 bases identical to TRBD1. The germline V gene encodes CDR1 SGHTA and CDR2 FQGNSA. The CDR3 totals 16 residues. V gave up 5 bases and J gave up 8 bases; unmatched junction bases: 10. The CDR3 protein is CASSQEGQGAWDEQFF. In nucleotides, the CDR3 is TGTGCCAGCAGCCAAGAGGGACAGGGGGCTTGGGATGAGCAGTTCTTC.

Ten or more counts support this clonotype. CDR3 protein: CASSLLSTGRHTEAFF. DNA of the CDR3: TGTGCCAGCAGCTTACTGTCGACAGGGAGGCACACTGAAGCTTTCTTT. The V gene is TRBV7-2, the J gene TRBJ1-1; TRBD1 aligns across 7 bases. V lost 2 bases to trimming and J lost 3 bases; unmatched junction nucleotides: 9. The CDR3 spans 16 residues. Germline CDR1 is SGHTA and CDR2 is FQGNSA.

The chain uses TRBV12-3 or TRBV12-4 and TRBJ1-5; possibly TRBD1 for D (5 bases). The CDR3 covers 14 residues. Trimming removed 2 bases from V and 15 bases from J, with 20 bases in between. CDR3 protein: CASSLSPTASDRHF. The CDR3 DNA reads as TGTGCCAGCAGTTTAAGCCCGACAGCAAGTGATCGGCATTTT.

This clonotype was seen many times. The chain has TRBV7-6 and TRBJ2-2; D is unresolved. V was pared by 3 bases and J by 6 bases, with 5 bases between. Germline CDR1 and CDR2: SGHVS and FNYEAQ. The CDR3 contains 12 residues. As DNA, the CDR3 is TGTGCCAGCAGCTTTGTGTCCGGGGAGCTGTTTTTT. Translation gives CASSFVSGELFF. The full variable domain, in which reference TRBV7-6 and TRBJ2-2 provide the parts outside the CDR3, is GAGVSQSPRYKVTKRGQDVALRCDPISGHVSLYWYRQALGQGPEFLTYFNYEAQQDKSGLPNDRFSAERPEGSISTLTIQRTEQRDSAMYRCASSFVSGELFFGEGSRLTVL.

In its sample, this clonotype was seen a few times. The rearrangement joins TRBV25-1 to TRBJ1-4; TRBD1 agrees at 8 bases. J gave up 7 bases and V 3 bases, and 10 bases lay outside the gene matches. Germline-derived CDR1 and CDR2 are MGHDK and SYGVNS. CDR3 length equals 16 residues. The CDR3 coding sequence is TGTGCCAGCAGTGAGGGGAGAAGACAGGGGAGTGAAAAACTGTTTTTT. It specifies CASSEGRRQGSEKLFF.

The chain uses TRBV6-2 or TRBV6-3 and TRBJ2-7; TRBD2 agrees at 8 bases. The CDR3 contains 15 residues. Per the germline V gene, CDR1 is MNHEY and CDR2 is SVGEGT. V shed 6 bases and J 6 bases; nucleotides not matched to a gene: 13. CDR3 sequence: CASSSLAGGYSEQYV. The CDR3 bases are TGTGCCAGCAGCTCCCTTGCGGGGGGCTATTCCGAGCAGTACGTC.

This chain links TRBV10-3 with TRBJ1-6; D not resolved. The CDR3 spans 12 residues. Germline V gives CDR1 ENHRY, CDR2 SYGVKD. With 3 bases removed from V and 12 bases from J, the gap between germline ends came to 9 bases. The CDR3: CAISESGEPLHF. CDR3 coding DNA: TGTGCCATCAGTGAATCCGGGGAACCCCTCCACTTT.

The chain links TRBV12-3 or TRBV12-4 to TRBJ2-3; D not resolved. With 1 base removed from V and 2 bases from J, the gap between germline ends came to 13 bases. CDR3 length: 16 amino acids. DNA of the CDR3: TGTGCCAGCAGTTTAGTTATAATAACCCCCACAGATACGCAGTATTTT. Amino acid sequence: CASSLVIITPTDTQYF.

J is TRBJ2-2 and V is TRBV7-4, with TRBD2 matching 9 bases. Trimming removed 5 bases from V and 2 bases from J; junction bases left unmatched: 12. The V gene's germline CDR1 is SGHVT and CDR2 SQSDAQ. This CDR3 comprises 18 residues. The CDR3 sequence is CASSPRVSGGPNTGELFF. CDR3 nucleotides: TGTGCCAGCAGCCCGAGGGTTAGCGGGGGCCCTAACACCGGGGAGCTGTTTTTT.

This clonotype has just a few counts. J is TRBJ2-7 and V is TRBV6-2 or TRBV6-3; D is ambiguous. V was cut by 0 bases and J by 2 bases, with 5 bases left in between. Germline values: CDR1 MNHEY, CDR2 SVGEGT. The CDR3 consists of 13 residues. The CDR3, as DNA: TGTGCCAGCAGTTACTCGATACCCTACGAGCAGTACGTC. Its translation is CASSYSIPYEQYV.

This clonotype was seen at least ten times. The genes are TRBV12-3 or TRBV12-4 and TRBJ2-1; TRBD2 is a possible D gene (6 bases). CDR3 length equals 14 residues. Trimming took off 8 bases at V and 2 bases at J, with 13 bases between the two ends. The CDR3 region is CASRGGDAYNEQFF. The CDR3 DNA reads as TGTGCCAGCCGTGGCGGGGATGCCTACAATGAGCAGTTCTTC.

This clonotype has only a few counts. The V call is TRBV6-6, the J call TRBJ1-5, with 7 bases matching TRBD1. The CDR3 spans 14 residues. Germline V gene data show CDR1 as MNHNY and CDR2 as SVGAGI (reference sequence). The J segment lost 4 bases and the V segment lost 0 bases, leaving 0 bases of the junction unmatched. CDR3 in DNA: TGTGCCAGCAGTTACTCGACAGGGAATCAGCCCCAGCATTTT. This sequence encodes CASSYSTGNQPQHF.

This clonotype was seen repeatedly, ten times or more. The rearrangement links TRBV7-2 to TRBJ1-5, with unresolved D. Per the germline V gene, CDR1 is SGHTA and CDR2 is FQGNSA. Trimming removed 5 bases at V and 3 bases at J, with 8 bases between. The CDR3 has 13 amino acids. The CDR3 DNA reads as TGTGCCAGCAGCACCGGGCCCAATCAGCCCCAGCATTTT. It yields the protein CASSTGPNQPQHF.

As regards this clonotype: At one boundary the junction diverges from the germline segment, which might be a read error. The chain is built from TRBV7-6 and TRBJ2-1; 9 positions agree with TRBD2. Germline CDR1 reads SGHVS; CDR2 reads FNYEAQ. The CDR3 sequence is 13 residues long. The DNA for the CDR3 is TGTGCCAGCAGCGAAAATGCAGTAGCGGGGGCAGTCTTC. Amino acid sequence: CASSENAVAGAVF.